The subject of this entry is one T cell receptor (beta chain). Its specificity is unknown. The sample originates from a study of blood T cells in healthy people across ages. Study results and limitations: Correlation between TCR beta diversity and naive T cell percentage was strong. More naive CD4+ cells and higher diversity were found in long-lived than in aged donors.

Through a sample-barcoded 5' primer and a J-beta primer mix, a second PCR was run for roughly 6 to 12 cycles. Researchers report that a template-switch adaptor with 12 random nucleotides tagged each cDNA molecule. TCRdb reanalysed the 5' RACE reads using MiXCR and keeps one entry per CDR3 protein. The table lists some 1.4 million distinct CDR3 sequences, 42% of them singletons. Caucasian individuals from Russia who were healthy and aged about 6 to 90 acted as donors. This sequence was found in a woman aged 18-35 years in good health. Material for sequencing was blood.

The CDR3 here is CASSPDRDNQPQHF. CDR3 DNA: TGTGCCAGCAGTCCGGACAGGGACAATCAGCCCCAGCATTTT. The chain is built from TRBV18 and TRBJ1-5, with 8 bases identical to TRBD1. This CDR3 spans 14 amino acids. With 8 bases clipped from V and 3 bases from J, the junction kept 6 bases outside the gene matches. CDR1 is KGHSH, CDR2 LQKENI, per germline.